This T cell receptor beta chain appears in the sequencing data of a study of beta chain features in type 1 diabetes. Study context: Cell yields, gender and age were comparable in patients and healthy donors.

Since all of the isolated RNA was reverse transcribed, expressed TCRB transcripts were what got sequenced. Produced via immunoSEQ multiplex PCR; TCRdb's table is partial and in-frame only. In the table there are some 220,000 clones, around 9.9% of which are singletons. General study points: A pattern of fewer insertions and more deletions at VDJ junctions was seen in type 1 diabetes patients. Comparison showed that naive, central memory and Treg TCRB repertoires appeared more similar among patients than among healthy donors.

V shed 4 bases and J shed 0 bases, with 16 bases lying between them. Germline V gene data show CDR1 as LNHDA and CDR2 as SQIVND (reference sequence). This CDR3 is 17 amino acids long. Regarding this clone: The target antigen is unknown.

CD4+ cells of the naive, central memory, regulatory and stem cell-like memory types were sorted via CD45RO/CCR7/CD25/CD127/CD95/CD27. Sequenced: central memory CD4+ T cells from blood. The clonotype comes from a man aged 18 to 35 in good health. This chain links TRBV19 with TRBJ1-5, with a tentative D call TRBD1 (5 bases). The CDR3 region has the DNA TGTGCCAGTAGTACCCCGCGGGGGGGATATAGCAATCAGCCCCAGCATTTT. It yields the protein CASSTPRGGYSNQPQHF.